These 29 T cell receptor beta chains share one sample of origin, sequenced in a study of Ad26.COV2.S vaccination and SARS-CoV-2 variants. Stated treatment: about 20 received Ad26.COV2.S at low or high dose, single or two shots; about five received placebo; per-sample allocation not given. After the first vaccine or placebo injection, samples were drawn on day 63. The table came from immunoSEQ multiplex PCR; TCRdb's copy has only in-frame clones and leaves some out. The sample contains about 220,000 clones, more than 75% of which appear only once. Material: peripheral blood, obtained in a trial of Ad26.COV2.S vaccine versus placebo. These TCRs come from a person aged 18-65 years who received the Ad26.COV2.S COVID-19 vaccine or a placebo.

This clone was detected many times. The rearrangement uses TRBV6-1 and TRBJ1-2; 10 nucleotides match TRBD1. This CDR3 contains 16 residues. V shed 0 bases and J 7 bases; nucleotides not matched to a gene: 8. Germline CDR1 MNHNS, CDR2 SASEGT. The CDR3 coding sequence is TGTGCCAGCAGTGAAGCGGCCGGACAGGGGGTCCTTGGCTACACCTTC. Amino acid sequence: CASSEAAGQGVLGYTF.

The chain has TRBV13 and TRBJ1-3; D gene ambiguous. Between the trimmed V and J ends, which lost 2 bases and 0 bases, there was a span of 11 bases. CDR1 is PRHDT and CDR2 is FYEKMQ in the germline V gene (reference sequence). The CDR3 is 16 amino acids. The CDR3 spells CASSLSATDSGNTIYF. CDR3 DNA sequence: TGTGCCAGCAGCTTAAGCGCGACGGACTCTGGAAACACCATATATTTT.

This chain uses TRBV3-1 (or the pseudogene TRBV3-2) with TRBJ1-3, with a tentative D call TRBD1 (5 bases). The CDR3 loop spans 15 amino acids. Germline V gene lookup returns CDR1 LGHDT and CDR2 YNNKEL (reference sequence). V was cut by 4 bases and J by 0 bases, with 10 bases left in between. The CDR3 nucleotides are TGTGCCAGCAGCCTGGGGCTTGCCTCTGGAAACACCATATATTTT. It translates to CASSLGLASGNTIYF.

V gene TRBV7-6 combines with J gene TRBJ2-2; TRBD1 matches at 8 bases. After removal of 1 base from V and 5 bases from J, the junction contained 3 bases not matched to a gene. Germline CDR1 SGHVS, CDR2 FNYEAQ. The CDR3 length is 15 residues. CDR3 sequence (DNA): TGTGCCAGCAGCTTAGGGACAGGGATGACCGGGGAGCTGTTTTTT. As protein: CASSLGTGMTGELFF.

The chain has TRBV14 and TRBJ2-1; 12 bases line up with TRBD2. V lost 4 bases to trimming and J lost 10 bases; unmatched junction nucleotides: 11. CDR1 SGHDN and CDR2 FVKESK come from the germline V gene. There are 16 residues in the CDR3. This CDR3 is CASSPLTSGSYREQFF. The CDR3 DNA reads TGTGCCAGCAGCCCCTTGACTAGCGGGAGTTATAGAGAGCAGTTCTTC.

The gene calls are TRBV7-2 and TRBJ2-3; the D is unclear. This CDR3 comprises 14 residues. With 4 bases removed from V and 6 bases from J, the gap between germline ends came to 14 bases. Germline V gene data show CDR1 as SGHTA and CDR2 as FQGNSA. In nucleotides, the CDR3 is TGTGCCAGCAGCTCCCCTGGGTACGGGGATACGCAGTATTTT. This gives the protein CASSSPGYGDTQYF.

This CDR3 is CASSIGLQGLIGNTIYF. CDR3 nucleotide sequence: TGTGCCAGTAGTATTGGCCTCCAGGGGCTGATTGGAAACACCATATATTTT. The chain has TRBV19 and TRBJ1-3, with D possibly being TRBD1 (6 bases). CDR1 and CDR2 (germline): LNHDA, SQIVND (reference sequence). CDR3 length: 17 amino acids. Trimming took off 3 bases at V and 3 bases at J, with 18 bases between the two ends.

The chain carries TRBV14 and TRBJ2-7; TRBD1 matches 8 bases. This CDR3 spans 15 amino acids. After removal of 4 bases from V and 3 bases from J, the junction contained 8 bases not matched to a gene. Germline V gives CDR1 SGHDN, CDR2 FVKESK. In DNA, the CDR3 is TGTGCCAGCAGCCCGCGACAGGGGCTCTTCTACGAGCAGTACTTC. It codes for CASSPRQGLFYEQYF.

The CDR3 region has the DNA TGCGCCAGCAGCCGCGCAGAACGGGGCGGGTCCTACGAGCAGTACTTC. Encoded protein: CASSRAERGGSYEQYF. This rearrangement joins TRBV4-1 to TRBJ2-7; D possibly matches TRBD1 or TRBD2 (5 bases each). The CDR3 runs to 16 residues. Trimming left V 4 bases short and J 1 base short, with 17 bases between. Per the germline V gene, CDR1 is MGHRA and CDR2 is YSYEKL.

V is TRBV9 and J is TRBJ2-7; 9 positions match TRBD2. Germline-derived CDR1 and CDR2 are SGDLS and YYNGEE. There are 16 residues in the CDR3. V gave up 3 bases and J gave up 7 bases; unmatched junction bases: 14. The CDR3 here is CASSAGGRGGLGEQYF. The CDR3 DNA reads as TGTGCCAGCAGCGCCGGCGGGCGGGGGGGCCTTGGGGAGCAGTACTTC.

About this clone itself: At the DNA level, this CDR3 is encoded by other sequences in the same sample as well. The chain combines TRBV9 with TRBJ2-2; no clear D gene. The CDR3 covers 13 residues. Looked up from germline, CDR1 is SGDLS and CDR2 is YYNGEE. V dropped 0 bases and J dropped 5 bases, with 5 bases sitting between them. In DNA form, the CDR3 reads TGTGCCAGCAGCGTAGGTGGGACCGGGGAGCTGTTTTTT. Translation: CASSVGGTGELFF. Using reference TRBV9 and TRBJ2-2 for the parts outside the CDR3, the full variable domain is DSGVTQTPKHLITATGQRVTLRCSPRSGDLSVYWYQQSLDQGLQFLIQYYNGEERAKGNILERFSAQQFPDLHSELNLSSLELGDSALYFCASSVGGTGELFFGEGSRLTVL.

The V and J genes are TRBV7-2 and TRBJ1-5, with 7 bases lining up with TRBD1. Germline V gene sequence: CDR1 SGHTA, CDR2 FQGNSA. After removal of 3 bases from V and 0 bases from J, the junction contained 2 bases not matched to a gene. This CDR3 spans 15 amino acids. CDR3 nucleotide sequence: TGTGCCAGCAGCTTGGACAGGTATAGCAATCAGCCCCAGCATTTT. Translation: CASSLDRYSNQPQHF.

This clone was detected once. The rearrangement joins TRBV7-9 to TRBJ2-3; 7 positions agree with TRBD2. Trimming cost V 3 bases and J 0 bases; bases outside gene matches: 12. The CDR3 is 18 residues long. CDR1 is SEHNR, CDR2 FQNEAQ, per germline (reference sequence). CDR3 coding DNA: TGTGCCAGCAGCTTGGGCGGGAGAAGCCCTAGGAGCACAGATACGCAGTATTTT. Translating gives CASSLGGRSPRSTDTQYF.

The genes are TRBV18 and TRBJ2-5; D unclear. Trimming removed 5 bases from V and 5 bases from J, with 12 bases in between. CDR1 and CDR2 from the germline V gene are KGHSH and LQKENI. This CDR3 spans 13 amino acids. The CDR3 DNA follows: TGTGCCAGCTCAAAATTAGCAAAGGAGACCCAGTACTTC. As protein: CASSKLAKETQYF.

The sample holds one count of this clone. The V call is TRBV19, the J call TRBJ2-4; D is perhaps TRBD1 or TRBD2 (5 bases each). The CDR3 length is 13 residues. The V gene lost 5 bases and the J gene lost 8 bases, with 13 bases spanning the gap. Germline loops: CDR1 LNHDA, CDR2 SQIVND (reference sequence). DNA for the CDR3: TGTGCCAGTAGTGGTTGGGGGTGGGACATTCAGTACTTC. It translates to CASSGWGWDIQYF.

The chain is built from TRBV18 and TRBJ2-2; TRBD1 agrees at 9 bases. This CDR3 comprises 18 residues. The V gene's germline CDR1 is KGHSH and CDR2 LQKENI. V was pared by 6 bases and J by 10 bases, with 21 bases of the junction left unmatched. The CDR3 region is CASSLTPRTGDHRQELFF. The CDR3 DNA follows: TGTGCCAGCTCCCTCACCCCTCGGACAGGGGATCACCGGCAGGAGCTGTTTTTT.

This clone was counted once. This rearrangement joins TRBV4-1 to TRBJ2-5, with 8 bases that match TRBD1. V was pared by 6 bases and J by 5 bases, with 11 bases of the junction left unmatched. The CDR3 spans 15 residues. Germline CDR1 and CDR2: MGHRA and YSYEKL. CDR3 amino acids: CASSRTGTNWETQYF. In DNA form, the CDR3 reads TGCGCCAGCAGTCGGACAGGGACGAACTGGGAGACCCAGTACTTC.

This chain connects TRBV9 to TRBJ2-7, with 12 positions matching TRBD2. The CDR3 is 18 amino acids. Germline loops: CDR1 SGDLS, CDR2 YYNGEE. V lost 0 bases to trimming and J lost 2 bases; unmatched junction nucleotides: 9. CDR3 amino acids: CASSVGGGLAGYPYEQYF. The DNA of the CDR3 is TGTGCCAGCAGCGTAGGAGGGGGACTAGCGGGTTATCCCTACGAGCAGTACTTC.

CDR3 coding DNA: TGTGCCAGCAGCTTGGCGACAGGGGCAGGGGAGCAGTTCTTC. Translating it yields CASSLATGAGEQFF. This chain uses TRBV5-4 with TRBJ2-1; 8 bases map to TRBD1. Germline CDR1 and CDR2: SGHNT and YYREEE (reference sequence). Trimming at V came to 0 bases and at J to 10 bases, leaving 6 bases not matched to a gene. The CDR3 runs 14 residues.

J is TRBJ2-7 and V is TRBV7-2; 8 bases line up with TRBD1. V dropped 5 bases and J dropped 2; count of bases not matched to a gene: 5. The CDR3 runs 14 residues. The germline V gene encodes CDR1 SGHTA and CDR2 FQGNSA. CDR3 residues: CASSAGQVAYEQYF. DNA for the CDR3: TGTGCCAGCAGCGCGGGACAGGTGGCCTACGAGCAGTACTTC.

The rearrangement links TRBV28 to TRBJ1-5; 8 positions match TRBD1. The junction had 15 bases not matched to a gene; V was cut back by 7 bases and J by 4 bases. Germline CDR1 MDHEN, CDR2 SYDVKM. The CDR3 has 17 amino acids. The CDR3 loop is CASTIGVGQGWNQPQHF. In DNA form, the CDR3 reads TGTGCCAGCACCATAGGGGTCGGACAGGGATGGAATCAGCCCCAGCATTTT.

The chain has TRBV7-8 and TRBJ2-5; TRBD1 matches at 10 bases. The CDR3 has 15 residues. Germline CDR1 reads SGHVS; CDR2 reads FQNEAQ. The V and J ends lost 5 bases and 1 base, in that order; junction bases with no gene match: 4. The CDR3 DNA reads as TGTGCCAGCAGCACCCGGGACAGGGGCCAAGAGACCCAGTACTTC. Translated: CASSTRDRGQETQYF.

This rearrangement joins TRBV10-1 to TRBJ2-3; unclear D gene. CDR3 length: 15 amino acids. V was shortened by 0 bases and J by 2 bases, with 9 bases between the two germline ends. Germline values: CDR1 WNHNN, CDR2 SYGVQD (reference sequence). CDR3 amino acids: CASSESNGPTDTQYF. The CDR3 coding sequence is TGCGCCAGCAGTGAGTCGAACGGTCCCACAGATACGCAGTATTTT.

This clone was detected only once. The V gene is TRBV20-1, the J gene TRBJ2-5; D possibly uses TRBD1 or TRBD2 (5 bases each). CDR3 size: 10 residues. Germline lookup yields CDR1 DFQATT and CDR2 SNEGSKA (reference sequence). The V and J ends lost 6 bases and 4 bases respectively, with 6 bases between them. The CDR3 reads CSAGTETQYF. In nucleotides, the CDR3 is TGCAGTGCAGGGACAGAGACCCAGTACTTC.

The CDR3 loop reads CASSLEQGNQPQHF. The DNA for the CDR3 is TGTGCCAGCAGCTTAGAACAGGGAAATCAGCCCCAGCATTTT. The chain uses TRBV11-3 and TRBJ1-5, with a weak D call TRBD1 (6 bases). The CDR3 spans 14 residues. Germline loops: CDR1 SGHNT, CDR2 YENEEA. The germline V and J ends were trimmed by 0 bases and 4 bases, with 7 bases remaining between them.

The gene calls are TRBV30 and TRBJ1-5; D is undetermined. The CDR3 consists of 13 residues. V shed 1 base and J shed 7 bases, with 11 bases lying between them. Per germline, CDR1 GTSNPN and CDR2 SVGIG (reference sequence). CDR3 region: CAWSAGGEQPQHF. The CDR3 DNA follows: TGTGCCTGGAGTGCCGGCGGGGAGCAGCCCCAGCATTTT. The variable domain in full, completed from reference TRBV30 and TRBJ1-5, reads SQTIHQWPATLVQPVGSPLSLECTVEGTSNPNLYWYRQAAGRGLQLLFYSVGIGQISSEVPQNLSASRPQDRQFILSSKKLLLSDSGFYLCAWSAGGEQPQHFGDGTRLSIL.

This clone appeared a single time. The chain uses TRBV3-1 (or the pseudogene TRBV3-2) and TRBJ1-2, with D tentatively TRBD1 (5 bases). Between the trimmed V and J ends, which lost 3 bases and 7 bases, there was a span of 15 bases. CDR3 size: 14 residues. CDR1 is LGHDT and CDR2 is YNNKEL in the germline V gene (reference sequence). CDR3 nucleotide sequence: TGTGCCAGCAGCCACGGACTTTCTACAGGTGGCTACACCTTC. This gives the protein CASSHGLSTGGYTF.

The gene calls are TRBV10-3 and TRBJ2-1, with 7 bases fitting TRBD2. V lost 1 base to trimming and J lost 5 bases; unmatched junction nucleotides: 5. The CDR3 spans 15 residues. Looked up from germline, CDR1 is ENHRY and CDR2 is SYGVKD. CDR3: CAISELAGVNNEQFF. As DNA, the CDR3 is TGTGCCATCAGTGAGTTGGCGGGAGTTAACAATGAGCAGTTCTTC.

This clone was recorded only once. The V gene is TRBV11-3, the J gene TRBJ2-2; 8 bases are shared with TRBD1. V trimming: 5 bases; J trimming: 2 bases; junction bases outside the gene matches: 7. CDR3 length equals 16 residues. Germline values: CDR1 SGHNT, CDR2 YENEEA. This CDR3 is CASSPYTGGNTGELFF. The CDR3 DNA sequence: TGTGCCAGCAGCCCCTATACAGGGGGAAACACCGGGGAGCTGTTTTTT. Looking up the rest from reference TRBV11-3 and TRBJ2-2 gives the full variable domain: EAGVVQSPRYKIIEKKQPVAFWCNPISGHNTLYWYLQNLGQGPELLIRYENEEAVDDSQLPKDRFSAERLKGVDSTLKIQPAELGDSAVYLCASSPYTGGNTGELFFGEGSRLTVL.